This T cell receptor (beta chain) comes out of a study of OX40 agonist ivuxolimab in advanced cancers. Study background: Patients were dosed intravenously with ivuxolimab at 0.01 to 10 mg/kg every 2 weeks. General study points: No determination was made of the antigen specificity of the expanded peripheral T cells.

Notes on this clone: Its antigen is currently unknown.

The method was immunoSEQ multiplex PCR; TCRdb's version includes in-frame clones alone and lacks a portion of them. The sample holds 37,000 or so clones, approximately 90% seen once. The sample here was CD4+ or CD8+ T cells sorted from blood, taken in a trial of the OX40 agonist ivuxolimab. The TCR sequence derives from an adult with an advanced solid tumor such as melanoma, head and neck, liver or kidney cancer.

CDR3 bases: TGCGCCAGCAGGTCGACGGGGGGCACGGCAGATACGCAGTATTTT. It is translated as CASRSTGGTADTQYF. The J gene is TRBJ2-3, the V gene TRBV5-1; tentative D call: TRBD2 (7 bases). The CDR3 has 15 amino acids. Germline CDR1 is SGHRS and CDR2 is YFSETQ. The V end lost 5 bases, the J end lost 4 bases, and 17 bases lay between the germline ends. Using reference TRBV5-1 and TRBJ2-3 for the parts outside the CDR3, the full variable domain is KAGVTQTPRYLIKTRGQQVTLSCSPISGHRSVSWYQQTPGQGLQFLFEYFSETQRNKGNFPGRFSGRQFSNSRSEMNVSTLELGDSALYLCASRSTGGTADTQYFGPGTRLTVL.